The clone carrying this T cell receptor (beta chain) was seen a handful of times. What it binds is unknown. The record originates from a study of blood T cells in healthy people across ages. Each donor gave around 9.3 milliliters of peripheral blood. Study-level results: Both naive CD4+ cell counts and diversity were greater in long-lived donors than in aged donors.

A second roughly 7 to 12 cycle PCR used barcoded and J-beta primers. TCRdb ran MiXCR on the 5' RACE reads and lists one entry per CDR3 protein. The sample consists of some 1.7 million distinct CDR3 sequences, 28% of them appearing once. V shed 4 bases and J shed 0 bases, with 11 bases lying between them. This CDR3 has 15 amino acids. Germline V lookup: CDR1 SGHDT, CDR2 YYEEEE. The genes are TRBV5-6 and TRBJ1-5; TRBD1 might be the D (6 bases). Sequencing was carried out using blood. The clonotype originates from a woman aged 30 to 39 in good health. The CDR3 DNA sequence: TGTGCCAGCAGCACATGGACAGTTAGCAATCAGCCCCAGCATTTT. Protein: CASSTWTVSNQPQHF.